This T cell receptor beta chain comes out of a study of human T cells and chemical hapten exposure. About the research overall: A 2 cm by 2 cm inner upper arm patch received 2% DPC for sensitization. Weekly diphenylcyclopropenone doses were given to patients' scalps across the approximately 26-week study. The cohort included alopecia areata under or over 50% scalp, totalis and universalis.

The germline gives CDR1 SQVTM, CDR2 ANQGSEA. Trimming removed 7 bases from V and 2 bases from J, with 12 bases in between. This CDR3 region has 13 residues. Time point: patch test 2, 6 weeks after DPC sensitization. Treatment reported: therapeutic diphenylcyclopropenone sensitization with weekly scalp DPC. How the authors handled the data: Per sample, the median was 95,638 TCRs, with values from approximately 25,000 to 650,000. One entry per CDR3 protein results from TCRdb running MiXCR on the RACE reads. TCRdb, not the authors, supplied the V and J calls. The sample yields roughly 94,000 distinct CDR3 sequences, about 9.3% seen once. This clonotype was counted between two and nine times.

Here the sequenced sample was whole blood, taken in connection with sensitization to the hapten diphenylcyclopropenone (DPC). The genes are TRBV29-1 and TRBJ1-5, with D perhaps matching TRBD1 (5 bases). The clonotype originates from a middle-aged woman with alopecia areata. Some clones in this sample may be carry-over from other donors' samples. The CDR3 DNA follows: TGCAGCGCGAAGGCGGGGGGCAATCAGCCCCAGCATTTT. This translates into CSAKAGGNQPQHF.